The rows below give T cell receptor beta chains drawn from one sample of a study of cytomegalovirus exposure and HLA in healthy donors. Assay used: immunoSEQ multiplex PCR; TCRdb lists only in-frame clones, some missing. There are about 210,000 clones in the sample; approximately 80% occur only once, and roughly 10% lies in the top ten. Sequenced input: PBMCs. The receptors derive from a woman between 45 and 60 years old in good health and CMV-seropositive. CDR3s include the opening cysteine and the closing phenylalanine or tryptophan. The D gene is left open where the match is weak. Size is omitted from some rows. Given values are once, few, many or a class for expanded clones.

-	TRBJ2-3	TRBD2	TRBV19	TGTGCCAGTAGGGGCGGGGGTAGCACAGATACGCAGTATTTT	CASRGGGSTDTQYF
few	TRBJ1-1	TRBD1	TRBV7-9	TGTGCCAGCAGAACGGGACAGACGAACACTGAAGCTTTCTTT	CASRTGQTNTEAFF
-	TRBJ2-1	-	TRBV7-7	TGTGCCAGCAGCCGACTCGAATCCTACAATGAGCAGTTCTTC	CASSRLESYNEQFF
-	TRBJ2-5	-	TRBV4-3	TGCGCCAGCAGCCAGTCACTAGCCAGAGAGACCCAGTACTTC	CASSQSLARETQYF
-	TRBJ1-1	TRBD1	TRBV27	TGTGCCAGCAGTTCCAACAGGGGGACTGAAGCTTTCTTT	CASSSNRGTEAFF
-	TRBJ1-2	TRBD1	TRBV28	TGTGCCAGCAGTGCGTCCGGGACAGGGGGCCGGGGCTACACCTTC	CASSASGTGGRGYTF
-	TRBJ2-7	TRBD1	TRBV5-1	TGCGCCAGCAGCTCGGGACAGTTCGGCGAGCAGTACTTC	CASSSGQFGEQYF
-	TRBJ1-5	TRBD1	TRBV28	TGTGCCAGCAGTTTAATCCGACAGGGACCTCAGCCCCAGCATTTT	CASSLIRQGPQPQHF
-	TRBJ2-5	TRBD1	TRBV7-7	TGTGCCAGCAGCCACCAACAGGGGTTCCAAGAGACCCAGTACTTC	CASSHQQGFQETQYF
once	TRBJ1-5	-	TRBV19	TGTGCCAGTAGTATAAATTCAGGGGCCAATCAGCCCCAGCATTTT	CASSINSGANQPQHF
-	TRBJ1-5	-	TRBV5-1	TGCGCCAGCAGCTGGGGAGACCGGAATCAGCCCCAGCATTTT	CASSWGDRNQPQHF
-	TRBJ2-7	TRBD1	TRBV5-1	TGCGCCAGCGCACTACAGGGGGCCTACGAGCAGTACTTC	CASALQGAYEQYF
-	TRBJ2-1	-	TRBV6-1	TGTGCCAGCAGTGAACGGAGGGAGAGGCCCTACAATGAGCAGTTCTTC	CASSERRERPYNEQFF
-	TRBJ1-4	TRBD1	TRBV4-3	TGCGCCAGCAGCCAAGAGACAGGGGTTAATGAAAAACTGTTTTTT	CASSQETGVNEKLFF
-	TRBJ1-2	-	TRBV9	TGTGCCAGCAGCGTTTCCGGGAACTATGGCTACACCTTC	CASSVSGNYGYTF
-	TRBJ2-7	-	TRBV27	TGTGCCAGCAGTTTGACAGTGGGCTACGAGCAGTACTTC	CASSLTVGYEQYF
-	TRBJ2-5	TRBD1	TRBV6-1	TGTGCCAGCTCGGGACAGCTACAAGAGACCCAGTACTTC	CASSGQLQETQYF